This T cell receptor beta chain was sequenced for a study of T-cell memory formation after mild COVID-19. With constant-segment primers, 5'RACE yielded cDNA libraries of TCR alpha and TCR beta that carried sample barcodes and UMIs. TCRdb redid the calling of the 5' RACE reads with MiXCR, one entry per CDR3 protein. There are around 160,000 distinct CDR3 sequences in the sample; 11% occur only once, and roughly 3.8% lies in the top ten. With respect to this clonotype: Its target is not known.

Regarding the study as a whole: The main location of contracting CD4+ clones was CM and EM, and that of contracting CD8+ clones was EMRA.

Trimming took off 3 bases at V and 4 bases at J, with 6 bases between the two ends. CDR3 length: 12 residues. Germline CDR1 and CDR2: SGHTA and FQGNSA. The sequenced sample consisted of PBMCs or a T cell subset sorted from them (not recorded which). The chain is built from TRBV7-2 and TRBJ1-2; D gene ambiguous. The sequence was obtained from a man aged 18 to 29 who had mild COVID-19 (a few samples of this study predate the infection). Cell type and time point are not known. The CDR3 protein is CASSFPSYGYTF. CDR3 nucleotide sequence: TGTGCCAGCAGCTTCCCCTCCTATGGCTACACCTTC. Supplemented by reference TRBV7-2 and TRBJ1-2, the full variable domain reads GAGVSQSPSNKVTEKGKDVELRCDPISGHTALYWYRQSLGQGLEFLIYFQGNSAPDKSGLPSDRFSAERTGGSVSTLTIQRTQQEDSAVYLCASSFPSYGYTFGSGTRLTVV.